The TCR beta chain under discussion was sequenced for a study of blood T cell repertoires in COVID-19. In terms of age and location, participants ranged from roughly 18 to 95 years and lived in 24 US areas. Repertoires were generated with immunoSEQ multiplex PCR, while TCRdb's copy carries only in-frame clones and drops some. The sample contains some 150,000 clones, nearly 80% of which appear only once. Germline assignment: CDR1 MNHEY and CDR2 SVGAGI. The length of the CDR3 is 14 residues. With 4 bases removed from V and 2 bases from J, the gap between germline ends came to 8 bases. The rearrangement uses TRBV6-5 and TRBJ2-2; D unresolved. The sequencing input was PBMCs or T cells enriched from blood (not recorded which). The source is a woman aged 45 to 65 who had recovered from COVID-19. The DNA of the CDR3 is TGTGCCAGCAGTTTACAGATTAACACCGGGGAGCTGTTTTTT. This encodes CASSLQINTGELFF.